One sample yielded the 4 T cell receptor beta chains listed below, sequenced in a study of T cells in Graves' hyperthyroidism and ophthalmopathy. Researchers took RNA transcripts and amplified the TCR beta CDR3 regions from them. The TCR CDR3 was amplified in a first-round RT-PCR using the HTBI primer set. In TCRdb, the multiplex PCR reads were re-called with MiXCR into one record per CDR3 protein. The profile shows approximately 410,000 distinct CDR3 sequences, about 13% of them singletons. Sequencing was performed on blood. The source is a woman between 18 and 29 years old with Graves' hyperthyroidism.

This clonotype was counted ten times or more. The chain couples TRBV12-3 or TRBV12-4 to TRBJ2-7; D possibly matches TRBD1 or TRBD2 (6 bases each). Trimming removed 2 bases from V and 6 bases from J, with 8 bases in between. The length of the CDR3 is 12 residues. In nucleotides, the CDR3 is TGTGCCAGCAGTTTAAGGGGGGTCGAGCAGTACTTC. It translates to CASSLRGVEQYF.

In this sample, this clonotype turned up a few times. The chain couples TRBV5-1 to TRBJ1-4, with D maybe TRBD1 (6 bases). The length of the CDR3 is 14 residues. Germline V gene lookup returns CDR1 SGHRS and CDR2 YFSETQ. Trimming cost V 0 bases and J 4 bases, with 7 bases left between them. The CDR3 reads CASSLDRVNEKLFF. The CDR3 bases are TGCGCCAGCAGCTTGGACAGGGTTAATGAAAAACTGTTTTTT.

This clonotype was seen ten or more times. J is TRBJ1-4 and V is TRBV7-9; TRBD1 matches at 8 bases. The CDR3 runs 15 residues. The V and J ends lost 4 bases and 8 bases, in that order; junction bases with no gene match: 9. Germline V gives CDR1 SEHNR, CDR2 FQNEAQ (reference sequence). This chain's CDR3 is CASSSGQGGREKLFF. CDR3 bases: TGTGCCAGCAGCTCCGGACAGGGAGGACGCGAAAAACTGTTTTTT.

A single count supports this clonotype. The chain is built from TRBV2 and TRBJ1-3; D unresolved. The CDR3 runs to 16 residues. V was cut by 4 bases and J by 0 bases, with 13 bases left in between. CDR1 and CDR2 (germline): SNHLY, FYNNEI. The CDR3 bases are TGTGCCAGCAGTGGGTTGCGTTTGGACTCTGGAAACACCATATATTTT. This encodes CASSGLRLDSGNTIYF.